This T cell receptor (beta chain) originates from a study of blood T cells in healthy people across ages. Through a sample-barcoded 5' primer and a J-beta primer mix, a second PCR was run for about 6 to 12 cycles. TCRdb recomputed calls from the 5' RACE reads with MiXCR, one row per CDR3 protein. The table shows hundreds of thousands of distinct CDR3 sequences, with roughly 64% occurring only once. Study findings and constraints: PBMCs that were unsorted prevented a conclusive naive versus antigen-experienced comparison.

CDR1 is SEHNR, CDR2 FQNEAQ, per germline (reference sequence). The CDR3 is 11 residues long. V shed 8 bases and J shed 10 bases, with 13 bases lying between them. This clonotype came up a few times. Antigen: not known. The sequencing input was blood. The sequence came from a man aged 25 to 40 in good health. The V call is TRBV7-9, the J call TRBJ2-3, with a possible D match to TRBD2 (6 bases). CDR3 sequence (DNA): TGTGCCAGCTGGCGCGGCGGGGCGCAGTATTTT. Its protein is CASWRGGAQYF.